This T cell receptor (beta chain) was sequenced in a study of T-cell reconstitution after alpha-beta-depleted transplantation in children. General observations from the study: By about two months after transplant, alpha-beta T cells reportedly arose from several hundred graft clones that had expanded. A year post-transplant, T-cell counts and diversity derived mostly from newly produced T cells. Surviving recipient cells, namely T cells and thymic progenitors, were the source of high day-60 TCRbeta diversity in some patients.

TCRbeta library preparation incorporated unique molecular identifiers. TCRdb reprocessed the PCR reads via MiXCR and lists one record per CDR3 protein. This sample yields around 670,000 distinct CDR3 sequences, of which roughly 13% are seen a single time; 0.79% belongs to the top ten. This clonotype was seen at least ten times. Its cognate antigen is unknown. This CDR3 is built from 17 residues. The J segment lost 3 bases and the V segment lost 5 bases, leaving 11 bases of the junction unmatched. Germline values: CDR1 SEHNR, CDR2 FQNEAQ (reference sequence). This TCR was recovered from a girl aged 2-10 years with congenital amegakaryocytic thrombocytopenia, due to receive a stem cell transplant. Sequenced here: PBMCs, sampled before TCRalphabeta/CD19-depleted stem cell transplant. The chain combines TRBV7-9 with TRBJ2-7; 12 bases fit TRBD2. CDR3 loop: CASSLRLAGESSYEQYF. The DNA of the CDR3 is TGTGCCAGCAGCCTAAGACTAGCGGGAGAGAGTAGCTACGAGCAGTACTTC.